Described below is a single TCR beta chain sequence and its context. These data come from a study of OX40 agonist ivuxolimab in advanced cancers. About the study: Hepatocellular carcinoma, melanoma, renal cell or head and neck cancer affected the dose-escalation patients.

Method: immunoSEQ multiplex PCR; TCRdb's copy keeps in-frame clones and lacks some. The data hold tens of thousands of clones, with around 84% observed a single time. Sequencing used CD4+ or CD8+ T cells sorted from blood, obtained in a trial of the OX40 agonist ivuxolimab. The clonotype was recovered from an adult with an advanced solid tumor such as melanoma, head and neck, liver or kidney cancer.

As DNA, the CDR3 is TGTGCCAGCAGTCCCCGGGAGGTCACCTATAATTCACCCCTCCACTTT. It translates to CASSPREVTYNSPLHF. The chain couples TRBV28 to TRBJ1-6; D uncertain. The CDR3 runs to 16 residues. CDR1 and CDR2 (germline): MDHEN, SYDVKM. V lost 5 bases to trimming and J lost 2 bases, with 13 bases between them.